This TCR beta chain appears in the sequencing data of a study of blood T cell repertoires in COVID-19. The wider study: Acute and convalescent COVID-19 specimens originated in the United States, Italy and Spain.

The study assigned cohorts using participant-reported clinical history. CDR3 size: 12 residues. Germline V gene sequence: CDR1 SGDLS, CDR2 YYNGEE. V was clipped by 4 bases and J by 5 bases, with 9 bases between them. Assay used: immunoSEQ multiplex PCR; TCRdb lists only in-frame clones, some missing. The sample lists 400,000 or so clones; 90% were seen once. This chain joins TRBV9 and TRBJ1-2; a weak D match, TRBD1 (5 bases). This TCR derives from a man between 18 and 29 years old who had recovered from COVID-19. The sequencing input was PBMCs or T cells enriched from blood (not recorded which). CDR3 in amino acids: CASSQGGYGYTF. The DNA of the CDR3 is TGTGCCAGCAGCCAGGGAGGGTATGGCTACACCTTC.